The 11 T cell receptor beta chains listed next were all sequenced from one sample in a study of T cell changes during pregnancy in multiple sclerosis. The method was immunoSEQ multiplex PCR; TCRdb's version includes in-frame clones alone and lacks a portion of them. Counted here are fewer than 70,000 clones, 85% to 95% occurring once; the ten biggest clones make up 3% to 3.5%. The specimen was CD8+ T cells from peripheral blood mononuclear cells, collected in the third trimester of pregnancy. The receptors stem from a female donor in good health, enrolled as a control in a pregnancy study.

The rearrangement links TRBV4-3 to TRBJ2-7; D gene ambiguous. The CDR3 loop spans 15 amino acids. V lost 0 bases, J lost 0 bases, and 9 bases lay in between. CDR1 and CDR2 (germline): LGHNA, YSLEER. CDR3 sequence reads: CASSQDVWPSYEQYF. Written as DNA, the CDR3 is TGCGCCAGCAGCCAAGACGTCTGGCCCTCCTACGAGCAGTACTTC.

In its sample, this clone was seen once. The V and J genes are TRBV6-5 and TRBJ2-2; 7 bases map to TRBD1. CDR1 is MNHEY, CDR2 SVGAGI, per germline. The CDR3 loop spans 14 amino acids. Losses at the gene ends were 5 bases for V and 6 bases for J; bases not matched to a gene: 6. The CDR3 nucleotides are TGTGCCAGCAGTCCCGACAGGGACCCCGGGGAGCTGTTTTTT. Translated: CASSPDRDPGELFF.

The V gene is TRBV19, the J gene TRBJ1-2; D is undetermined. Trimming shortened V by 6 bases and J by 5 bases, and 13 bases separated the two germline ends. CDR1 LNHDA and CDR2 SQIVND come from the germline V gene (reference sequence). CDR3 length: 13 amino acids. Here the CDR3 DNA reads TGTGCCAGTAGCAGTGGTTGGGAGTATGGCTACACCTTC. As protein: CASSSGWEYGYTF.

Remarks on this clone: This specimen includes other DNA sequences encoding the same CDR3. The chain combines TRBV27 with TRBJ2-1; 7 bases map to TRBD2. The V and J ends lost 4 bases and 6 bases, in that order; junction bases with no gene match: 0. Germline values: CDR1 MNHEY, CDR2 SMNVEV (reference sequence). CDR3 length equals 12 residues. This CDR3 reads CASSSGGNEQFF. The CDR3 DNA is TGTGCCAGCAGTTCGGGGGGCAATGAGCAGTTCTTC.

The CDR3 here is CASSPPTSYEQYF. CDR3 nucleotide sequence: TGTGCCAGCTCACCGCCGACATCCTACGAGCAGTACTTC. This chain uses TRBV18 with TRBJ2-7, with unresolved D. V was pared by 3 bases and J by 1 base, with 7 bases between. Germline V CDR1 and CDR2: KGHSH, LQKENI. The CDR3 loop spans 13 amino acids. Full variable domain (remainder filled in from reference TRBV18 and TRBJ2-7): NAGVMQNPRHLVRRRGQEARLRCSPMKGHSHVYWYRQLPEEGLKFMVYLQKENIIDESGMPKERFSAEFPKEGPSILRIQQVVRGDSAAYFCASSPPTSYEQYFGPGTRLTVT.

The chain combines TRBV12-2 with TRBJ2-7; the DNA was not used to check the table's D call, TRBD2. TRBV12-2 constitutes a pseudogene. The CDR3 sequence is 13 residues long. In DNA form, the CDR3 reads TGTGCAAGTCGAGAGAATCTCTCCTACGAGCAGTACTTC. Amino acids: CASRENLSYEQYF.

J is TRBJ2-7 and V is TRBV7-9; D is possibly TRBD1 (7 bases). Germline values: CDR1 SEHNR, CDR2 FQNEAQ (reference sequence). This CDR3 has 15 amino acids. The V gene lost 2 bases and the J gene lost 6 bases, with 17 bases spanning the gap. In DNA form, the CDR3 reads TGTGCCAGCAGCTTATTAAGAGCAGGGGGGAGCGAGCAGTACTTC. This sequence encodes CASSLLRAGGSEQYF.

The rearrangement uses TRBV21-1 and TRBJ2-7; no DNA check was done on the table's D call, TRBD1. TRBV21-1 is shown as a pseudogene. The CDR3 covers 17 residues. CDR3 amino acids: CASSKLFSIGQGAWQYF. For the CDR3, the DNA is TGTGCCAGCAGCAAACTCTTTTCGATAGGCCAGGGTGCGTGGCAGTACTTC.

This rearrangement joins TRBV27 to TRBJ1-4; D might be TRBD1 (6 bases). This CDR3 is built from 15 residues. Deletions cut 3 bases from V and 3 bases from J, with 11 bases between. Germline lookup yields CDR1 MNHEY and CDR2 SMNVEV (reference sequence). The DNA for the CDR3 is TGTGCCAGCAGTTTCCTCGGACAGCCTAATGAAAAACTGTTTTTT. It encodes CASSFLGQPNEKLFF.

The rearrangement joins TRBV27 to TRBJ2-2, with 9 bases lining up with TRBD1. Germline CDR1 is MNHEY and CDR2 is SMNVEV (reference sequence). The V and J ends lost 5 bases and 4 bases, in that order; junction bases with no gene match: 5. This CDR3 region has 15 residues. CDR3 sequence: CASSTGTGTTGELFF. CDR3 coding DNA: TGTGCCAGCAGTACAGGGACAGGGACCACCGGGGAGCTGTTTTTT.

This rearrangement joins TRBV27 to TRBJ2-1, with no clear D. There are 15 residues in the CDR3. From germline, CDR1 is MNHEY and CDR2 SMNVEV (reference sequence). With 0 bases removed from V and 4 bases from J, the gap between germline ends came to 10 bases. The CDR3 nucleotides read TGTGCCAGCAGTTTATCGGGCAGCTCATACAATGAGCAGTTCTTC. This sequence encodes CASSLSGSSYNEQFF.